The clone carrying this T cell receptor beta chain was counted between two and nine times. Its specificity is unknown. This sample was included in a study of vaccination and CD4 T cells after COVID-19. Study overall: The convalescents, six males and four females, included two who were Hispanic.

Sequenced with the Oncomine TCR Beta short-read assay was DNA taken from cultured CD4+ T cells. Via MiXCR, TCRdb re-called the PCR reads, giving one row per CDR3 protein. The sample shows 8,000 to 10,000 distinct CDR3 sequences, 30% to 35% of them seen only once. The treatment was: roughly 10-day PBMC culture with coronavirus spike peptide pools or control peptides (ViraFEST assay). It was before the COVID-19 pandemic (2011-2018) that the unexposed donor's CD4+ T cells were collected. Expansion of antigen-specific T cells with peptide pools by ViraFEST preceded sequencing of TCRs. Approximately 1.8 million PBMCs were grown per well alongside roughly 9 IU/ml IL-2 and about 9.9 ug/ml peptide pools. Culture proceeded for roughly ten days, and CD4+ T cells were then isolated by negative selection. V lost 6 bases, J lost 3 bases, and 4 bases stayed unmatched. The CDR3 extends over 13 amino acids. From germline, CDR1 is SGHRS and CDR2 YFSETQ.

Sequencing input: CD4+ T cells from blood, cultured in vitro. This receptor was obtained from a human donor in good health. The V gene is TRBV5-1, the J gene TRBJ2-5; the match to TRBD1 covers 8 bases. CDR3: CASTQTGEETQYF. DNA of the CDR3: TGCGCCAGCACCCAGACAGGGGAAGAGACCCAGTACTTC. The entire variable domain, with the rest obtained from reference TRBV5-1 and TRBJ2-5, is as follows: KAGVTQTPRYLIKTRGQQVTLSCSPISGHRSVSWYQQTPGQGLQFLFEYFSETQRNKGNFPGRFSGRQFSNSRSEMNVSTLELGDSALYLCASTQTGEETQYFGPGTRLLVL.